Sequencing of this TCR beta chain was carried out in a study of beta chain features in type 1 diabetes. This CDR3 region has 14 residues. Germline V gives CDR1 GTSNPN, CDR2 SVGIG (reference sequence). Trimming cost V 0 bases and J 1 base, with 10 bases left between them. This clone has a handful of counts. The identical CDR3 is also encoded by other nucleotide sequences in the sample. Every bit of the isolated RNA underwent reverse transcription, so sequencing read expressed TCRB transcripts. TCRdb keeps only in-frame clones here, not all; method: immunoSEQ multiplex PCR. In the table there are about 350,000 clones, roughly 21% of which are singletons.

The sequence was collected from a woman in her late teens or twenties in good health. Sequencing was performed on naive CD4+ T cells from blood. The gene calls are TRBV30 and TRBJ2-7; tentative D call: TRBD1 (6 bases). The CDR3 region is CAWSVQGGSYEQYF. In DNA form, the CDR3 reads TGTGCCTGGAGTGTACAAGGGGGTTCCTACGAGCAGTACTTC.